The rows below give T cell receptor beta chains drawn from one sample of a study of T cells after yellow fever vaccination. TCRdb redid the calling of the 5' RACE reads with MiXCR, one entry per CDR3 protein. The sample consists of 300,000 or so distinct CDR3 sequences, 6.8% of them appearing once. Source: PBMCs, taken roughly 45 days after the first yellow fever vaccination. These receptors were collected from a man aged 18 to 29 who received the YFV17D yellow fever vaccine. The CDR3 runs from the conserved cysteine through the conserved F or W. Each record gives: V gene, D gene, clone size, J gene, CDR3 DNA, CDR3 protein. A D gene is named only where the DNA matches it firmly. The listing skips clone size in some rows; elsewhere it reads once, few, many or a size class.

TRBV28	TRBD2	NA	TRBJ2-2	TGTGCCAGCAGTTTGATGCGGGGGTATCACGGGGAGCTGTTTTTT	CASSLMRGYHGELFF
TRBV18	NA	few	TRBJ1-1	TGTGCCAGCTCACCACGTATCCAGGGTGGCTTGAACACTGAAGCTTTCTTT	CASSPRIQGGLNTEAFF
TRBV5-1	NA	many	TRBJ2-1	TGCGCCAGCAGCTGGGCGTTGGGTCTTCCCTACAATGAGCAGTTCTTC	CASSWALGLPYNEQFF
TRBV20-1	TRBD1	NA	TRBJ1-1	TGCAGAACCGGGACAGGGTACACTGAAGCTTTCTTT	CRTGTGYTEAFF
TRBV20-1	TRBD1	few	TRBJ2-1	TGCAGTGCTAGCGACAGGGACAGTTACAATGAGCAGTTCTTC	CSASDRDSYNEQFF
TRBV30	NA	NA	TRBJ1-5	TGTGCCTGGAGTTCGGCCGGGCCCCAGCATTTT	CAWSSAGPQHF
TRBV4-1	TRBD2	few	TRBJ2-5	TGCGCCAGCAGCCTATCAGGCACTAGCGGGTCGGAGACCCAGTACTTC	CASSLSGTSGSETQYF
TRBV5-1	TRBD1	many	TRBJ1-2	TGCGCCAGCAGCTTTGATAGGGGGCTGGACGACTATGGCTACACCTTC	CASSFDRGLDDYGYTF
TRBV6-2/TRBV6-3	NA	few	TRBJ2-5	TGTGCCAGCAGTCAAGACGACCAAGAGACCCAGTACTTC	CASSQDDQETQYF
TRBV20-1	NA	many	TRBJ2-5	TGCAGTGCTAGCGCCAGGGAAGAGACCCAGTACTTC	CSASAREETQYF
TRBV29-1	NA	many	TRBJ2-1	TGCAGCGTTGGACAGAATTACAATGAGCAGTTCTTC	CSVGQNYNEQFF
TRBV5-1	NA	few	TRBJ2-6	TGCGCCACCTCAGCTAACTCTGGGGCCAACGTCCTGACTTTC	CATSANSGANVLTF
TRBV7-2	TRBD1	many	TRBJ2-2	TGTGCCAGGGACAGGGTCGAGGACACCGGGGAGCTGTTTTTT	CARDRVEDTGELFF
TRBV4-3	NA	few	TRBJ1-6	TGCGCCAGCAGCCAAGATGATTTGGCAGGGGATTCACCCCTCCACTTT	CASSQDDLAGDSPLHF
TRBV30	NA	many	TRBJ2-7	TGTGCCTGGAGGAGGGTTGGTGTGAACTACGAGCAGTACTTC	CAWRRVGVNYEQYF
TRBV5-4	NA	many	TRBJ2-2	TGTGCCAGCAGCTTTAATAAGGGAGGGGAGCTGTTTTTT	CASSFNKGGELFF
TRBV2	NA	NA	TRBJ2-2	TGTGCCAGCAGTGTCTCGCTCGCGAACACCGGGGAGCTGTTTTTT	CASSVSLANTGELFF
TRBV7-2	TRBD2	NA	TRBJ2-1	TGTGCCAGCAGCATGCCTAGCGGGGGGGCATATGAGCAGTTCTTC	CASSMPSGGAYEQFF
TRBV12-3/TRBV12-4	NA	NA	TRBJ1-2	TGTGCCAGCAGTTTAGAGCTTCATGGCTACACCTTC	CASSLELHGYTF
TRBV29-1	TRBD2	NA	TRBJ2-3	TGCAGCGTTGACACTAGCGGGGGGATGGGTACGCAGTATTTT	CSVDTSGGMGTQYF
TRBV10-3	NA	many	TRBJ2-7	TGTGCCATCAGTGAACAAATCTACGAGCAGTACTTC	CAISEQIYEQYF
TRBV6-2/TRBV6-3	NA	NA	TRBJ2-7	TGTGCCAGCAGTTATGTTCTCTACGAGCAGTACTTC	CASSYVLYEQYF
TRBV30	NA	NA	TRBJ1-5	TGTGCAGTAGCCTGGGCCCCCGACAGTTTGAGCAATCAGCCCCAGCATTTT	CAVAWAPDSLSNQPQHF
TRBV15	NA	NA	TRBJ1-4	TGTGCCACCAGCACCAGGCAGGGCATTAATGAAAAACTGTTTTTT	CATSTRQGINEKLFF
TRBV7-2	TRBD1	many	TRBJ2-7	TGTGCCAGCTCCGGGCACAGGGGCTACGAGCAGTACTTC	CASSGHRGYEQYF
TRBV7-2	NA	few	TRBJ2-3	TGTGCCAGCAGCCCCCAAAAGGCCCCTGCTACGCAGTATTTT	CASSPQKAPATQYF
TRBV7-6	TRBD2	NA	TRBJ2-1	TGTGCCAGCGGCCAGAGGCAAGGACTAGACCTCAATGAGCAGTTCTTC	CASGQRQGLDLNEQFF
TRBV5-1	NA	many	TRBJ1-1	TGCGCCAGCAGCCCCAGACTGAACACTGAAGCTTTCTTT	CASSPRLNTEAFF
TRBV7-9	NA	few	TRBJ2-1	TGTGCCAGCAGCAACCGACAAAGCTCCTACAATGAGCAGTTCTTC	CASSNRQSSYNEQFF
TRBV11-1	NA	many	TRBJ2-3	TGTGCCAGCAGGGGGTTCACAGATACGCAGTATTTT	CASRGFTDTQYF